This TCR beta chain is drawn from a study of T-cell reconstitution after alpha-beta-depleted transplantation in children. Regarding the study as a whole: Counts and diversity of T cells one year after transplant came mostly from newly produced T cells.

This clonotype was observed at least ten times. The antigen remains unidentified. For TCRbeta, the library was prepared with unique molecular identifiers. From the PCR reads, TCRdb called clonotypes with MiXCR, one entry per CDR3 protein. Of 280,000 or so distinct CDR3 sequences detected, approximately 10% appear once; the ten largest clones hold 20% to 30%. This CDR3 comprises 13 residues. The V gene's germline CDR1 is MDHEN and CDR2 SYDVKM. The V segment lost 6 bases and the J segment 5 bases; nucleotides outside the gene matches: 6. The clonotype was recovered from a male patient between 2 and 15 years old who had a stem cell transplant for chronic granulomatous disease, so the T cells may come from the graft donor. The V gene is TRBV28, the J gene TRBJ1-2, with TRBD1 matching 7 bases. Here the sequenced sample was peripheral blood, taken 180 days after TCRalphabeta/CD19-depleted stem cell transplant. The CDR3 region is CASSLQGLYGYTF. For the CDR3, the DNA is TGTGCCAGCAGCCTACAGGGGTTATATGGCTACACCTTC.